The clone carrying this TCR beta chain was observed a single time. The repertoire was sequenced with immunoSEQ multiplex PCR; TCRdb's copy has only in-frame clones and lacks some. The table has over 400,000 clones, 75% to 90% seen once; the top ten hold 6.5% to 8.5%. This entry is derived from a study of blood T cell repertoires in COVID-19. Trimming took 4 bases from V and 5 from J, leaving 14 bases between them. Germline lookup yields CDR1 SGHNT and CDR2 YYREEE (reference sequence). CDR3 length equals 14 residues. The V and J genes are TRBV5-4 and TRBJ2-3, with a tentative D call TRBD2 (5 bases). This TCR was sampled from a woman in her fifties or sixties who had recovered from COVID-19. Material: PBMCs or T cells enriched from blood (not recorded which). DNA for the CDR3: TGTGCCAGCAGCCCCGGGCTTGCGGGAGATACGCAGTATTTT. The encoded protein is CASSPGLAGDTQYF.